The next 19 T cell receptor beta chains were all read from a single sample in a study of T cell responses to AZD1222 COVID-19 vaccine. Clones were sequenced by immunoSEQ multiplex PCR, and TCRdb holds only the in-frame ones, with some missing. Here the sample spans tens of thousands of clones, less than 90% being singletons. The specimen comprised peripheral blood, sampled on day 0 of AZD1222 vaccination. The receptor set was obtained from an adult in good health.

J is TRBJ1-1 and V is TRBV3-1 (or the pseudogene TRBV3-2), with no clear D. Trimming removed 0 bases at V and 0 bases at J, with 14 bases between. The CDR3 spans 17 residues. Germline lookup yields CDR1 LGHDT and CDR2 YNNKEL (reference sequence). DNA of the CDR3: TGTGCCAGCAGCCAAGATAGGCCTGACGGTCTGAACACTGAAGCTTTCTTT. Translated: CASSQDRPDGLNTEAFF.

V usage is TRBV7-2 and J usage is TRBJ1-5; 8 positions agree with TRBD1. This CDR3 region has 15 residues. The germline V gene encodes CDR1 SGHTA and CDR2 FQGNSA. The V and J ends lost 2 bases and 6 bases, in that order; junction bases with no gene match: 6. CDR3 bases: TGTGCCAGCAGCTTATGGGCAGGGGGCCGTCAGCCCCAGCATTTT. It translates to CASSLWAGGRQPQHF.

The chain has TRBV9 and TRBJ2-7; perhaps D is TRBD1 or TRBD2 (5 bases each). The CDR3 length is 13 residues. Germline CDR1 SGDLS, CDR2 YYNGEE. V lost 4 bases and J lost 2, with 10 bases in between. CDR3: CASSSGRTYEQYF. As DNA, the CDR3 is TGTGCCAGCAGCTCGGGACGGACCTACGAGCAGTACTTC.

This chain links TRBV5-1 with TRBJ2-7; D may correspond to TRBD1 or TRBD2 (5 bases each). Germline V gives CDR1 SGHRS, CDR2 YFSETQ. V dropped 0 bases and J dropped 2 bases, with 12 bases sitting between them. The CDR3 has 15 amino acids. CDR3 DNA: TGCGCCAGCAGCTTGGGAGAGGGGTGGACCTACGAGCAGTACTTC. Amino acid sequence: CASSLGEGWTYEQYF.

The chain carries TRBV6-1 and TRBJ2-3; TRBD2 matches 7 bases. The junction had 11 bases not matched to a gene; V was cut back by 5 bases and J by 6 bases. CDR1 and CDR2 from the germline V gene are MNHNS and SASEGT. The CDR3 has 15 amino acids. CDR3 in amino acids: CASSPGLPVGDTQYF. In DNA, the CDR3 is TGTGCCAGCAGTCCGGGACTACCGGTCGGGGATACGCAGTATTTT.

The chain has TRBV4-2 and TRBJ1-6; D might be TRBD1 (6 bases). The V end lost 0 bases, the J end lost 5 bases, and 14 bases lay between the germline ends. This CDR3 contains 17 residues. Germline V gives CDR1 LGHNA, CDR2 YNFKEQ. The CDR3 DNA follows: TGTGCCAGCAGCCAAGAATGGGGGGGCGCCCATAATTCACCCCTCCACTTT. Its translation: CASSQEWGGAHNSPLHF.

This chain links TRBV7-9 with TRBJ2-5; 12 positions match TRBD1. V was pared by 5 bases and J by 4 bases, with 8 bases of the junction left unmatched. CDR1 is SEHNR, CDR2 FQNEAQ, per germline (reference sequence). The CDR3 is 16 amino acids. CDR3 sequence reads: CASSGQGQGAGETQYF. The CDR3 coding sequence is TGTGCCAGCAGCGGTCAGGGACAGGGGGCGGGAGAGACCCAGTACTTC.

The rearrangement joins TRBV7-8 to TRBJ2-7, with TRBD1 as a possible D gene (6 bases). Trimming pared 1 base from V and 2 bases from J, leaving 12 bases between. The V gene's germline CDR1 is SGHVS and CDR2 FQNEAQ. The CDR3 length is 15 residues. The CDR3 loop is CASSLETGTTYEQYF. CDR3 nucleotide sequence: TGTGCCAGCAGCTTAGAGACCGGGACAACCTACGAGCAGTACTTC.

This chain connects TRBV6-5 to TRBJ1-6, with a possible D match to TRBD1 (5 bases). The CDR3 covers 16 residues. Germline assignment: CDR1 MNHEY and CDR2 SVGAGI. V lost 2 bases to trimming and J lost 9 bases, with 17 bases between them. The CDR3 here is CASSYRSGRSPSPLHF. CDR3 DNA: TGTGCCAGCAGTTACCGGTCAGGGAGGTCGCCTTCACCCCTCCACTTT.

This clone was seen a handful of times. This sequence joins TRBV5-1 and TRBJ2-2, with D perhaps given as TRBD1 or TRBD2 (5 bases each). The CDR3 loop spans 16 amino acids. V lost 4 bases, J lost 0 bases, and 13 bases lay in between. Germline loops: CDR1 SGHRS, CDR2 YFSETQ. Here the CDR3 DNA reads TGCGCCAGCAGCCCGGTGGGACGGGCGAACACCGGGGAGCTGTTTTTT. It specifies CASSPVGRANTGELFF. Full variable domain (outside the CDR3, taken from reference TRBV5-1 and TRBJ2-2): KAGVTQTPRYLIKTRGQQVTLSCSPISGHRSVSWYQQTPGQGLQFLFEYFSETQRNKGNFPGRFSGRQFSNSRSEMNVSTLELGDSALYLCASSPVGRANTGELFFGEGSRLTVL.

This rearrangement joins TRBV10-2 to TRBJ2-7; D uncertain. The V end lost 2 bases, the J end lost 4 bases, and 6 bases lay between the germline ends. The V gene's germline CDR1 is WSHSY and CDR2 SAAADI. The CDR3 loop spans 12 amino acids. In DNA, the CDR3 is TGCGCCAGCAGTGAGGTCTTATACGAGCAGTACTTC. It yields the protein CASSEVLYEQYF.

The J gene is TRBJ2-7, the V gene TRBV6-1; D might be TRBD1 or TRBD2, each matching 5 bases. Trimming pared 4 bases from V and 5 bases from J, leaving 21 bases between. The length of the CDR3 is 16 residues. The V gene's germline CDR1 is MNHNS and CDR2 SASEGT. CDR3 in DNA: TGTGCCAGCAGTGCACGACGTGACGCACTGGGGGACGAGCAGTACTTC. Amino acids: CASSARRDALGDEQYF.

Here the CDR3 DNA reads TGTGCCAGCAGTTTGGGACAGCTCCCTGGAAACACCATATATTTT. Translating it yields CASSLGQLPGNTIYF. The chain recombines TRBV13 with TRBJ1-3; 7 bases match TRBD1. J was trimmed by 2 bases and V by 6 bases; bases with no gene match: 7. Germline loops: CDR1 PRHDT, CDR2 FYEKMQ (reference sequence). The CDR3 extends over 15 amino acids. The full variable domain, with the rest looked up from reference TRBV13 and TRBJ1-3, is AAGVIQSPRHLIKEKRETATLKCYPIPRHDTVYWYQQGPGQDPQFLISFYEKMQSDKGSIPDRFSAQQFSDYHSELNMSSLELGDSALYFCASSLGQLPGNTIYFGEGSWLTVV.

The V gene is TRBV2, the J gene TRBJ2-7; 10 bases are shared with TRBD2. The CDR3 contains 15 residues. After removal of 3 bases from V and 3 bases from J, the junction contained 5 bases not matched to a gene. Per the germline V gene, CDR1 is SNHLY and CDR2 is FYNNEI. CDR3 region: CASSDSRLAGYEQYF. The DNA of the CDR3 is TGTGCCAGCAGTGACTCTAGACTAGCGGGCTACGAGCAGTACTTC.

The chain employs TRBV7-2 and TRBJ2-2; 7 bases fit TRBD2. CDR1 and CDR2 (germline): SGHTA, FQGNSA. The CDR3 sequence is 14 residues long. V lost 5 bases to trimming and J lost 4 bases; unmatched junction nucleotides: 4. This CDR3 reads CASSRTRSTGELFF. Here the CDR3 DNA reads TGTGCCAGCAGCCGGACTAGATCCACCGGGGAGCTGTTTTTT.

The chain has TRBV27 and TRBJ2-1, with TRBD2 as a possible D gene (6 bases). CDR1 MNHEY and CDR2 SMNVEV come from the germline V gene (reference sequence). V was cut by 5 bases and J by 0 bases, with 11 bases left in between. This CDR3 is 15 amino acids long. In DNA, the CDR3 is TGTGCCAGCAGTCGGGACTTTAGCTCCTACAATGAGCAGTTCTTC. This sequence encodes CASSRDFSSYNEQFF.

The chain is built from TRBV2 and TRBJ2-5, with a possible D match to TRBD2 (6 bases). The CDR3 sequence is 15 residues long. Trimming pared 1 base from V and 4 bases from J, leaving 13 bases between. From germline, CDR1 is SNHLY and CDR2 FYNNEI. CDR3 amino acids: CASSEGRAGLETQYF. In DNA, the CDR3 is TGTGCCAGCAGTGAAGGGCGGGCGGGGTTAGAGACCCAGTACTTC.

The chain links TRBV7-9 to TRBJ2-1; 8 positions match TRBD2. The V and J ends lost 4 bases and 0 bases, in that order; junction bases with no gene match: 5. Per the germline V gene, CDR1 is SEHNR and CDR2 is FQNEAQ (reference sequence). This CDR3 is 16 amino acids long. The CDR3 is CASSSVAGYSYNEQFF. CDR3 DNA sequence: TGTGCCAGCAGCTCCGTAGCGGGATACTCCTACAATGAGCAGTTCTTC.

This chain links TRBV12-1 with TRBJ2-7; the DNA was not compared with TRBD2, the D call given in the table. TRBV12-1 is assigned pseudogene status. The CDR3 totals 16 residues. This chain's CDR3 is CASSHSGHGHTLEQYF. The CDR3 region has the DNA TGTGCCAGCAGCCATAGCGGACATGGCCACACGCTGGAGCAGTACTTC.